The source of this T cell receptor beta chain is a study of cytomegalovirus exposure and HLA in healthy donors. To note about this clone: As yet, its antigen is unknown.

Study-level findings and limits: Prior analysis indicated that the majority of TCR beta V segments exhibited productivity approximately 87% or approximately 30% of the time.

With 60 Vbeta and 13 Jbeta primers, the PCR was carried out. Measured with immunoSEQ multiplex PCR; TCRdb has only the in-frame clones, and not every one. Of about 160,000 clones in the sample, about 78% were seen once. Trimming took off 0 bases at V and 9 bases at J, with 4 bases between the two ends. In germline, CDR1 is SGDLS, CDR2 YYNGEE. This CDR3 spans 12 amino acids. This chain joins TRBV9 and TRBJ1-6; no definite D call. The sequencing input was PBMCs. This receptor was identified in a male donor in good health and CMV-seronegative. CDR3 sequence (DNA): TGTGCCAGCAGCGTAGACGGTTCACCCCTCCACTTT. Translation gives CASSVDGSPLHF.